The entry below describes one T cell receptor beta chain. This CDR3 comprises 16 residues. V was cut by 1 base and J by 4 bases, with 14 bases left in between. These data are taken from a study of T cell repertoires in cytomegalovirus infection. One entry per CDR3 protein results from TCRdb running MiXCR on the reads. Found here are 450,000 to 550,000 distinct CDR3 sequences, about 15% of them singletons; the top ten hold roughly a quarter. The chain is built from TRBV23-1 and TRBJ1-5, with D hard to call. TRBV23-1 has ORF status, its function being uncertain. This TCR was recovered from a human donor in good health (CMV status not recorded). Some clones in this sample may be carry-over from other donors' samples. Sequencing was done on a sample of CD8+ T cells from PBMCs. CDR3 residues: CASSQWLRALNQPQHF. For the CDR3, the DNA is TGCGCCAGCAGTCAATGGCTGCGGGCGTTGAATCAGCCCCAGCATTTT.